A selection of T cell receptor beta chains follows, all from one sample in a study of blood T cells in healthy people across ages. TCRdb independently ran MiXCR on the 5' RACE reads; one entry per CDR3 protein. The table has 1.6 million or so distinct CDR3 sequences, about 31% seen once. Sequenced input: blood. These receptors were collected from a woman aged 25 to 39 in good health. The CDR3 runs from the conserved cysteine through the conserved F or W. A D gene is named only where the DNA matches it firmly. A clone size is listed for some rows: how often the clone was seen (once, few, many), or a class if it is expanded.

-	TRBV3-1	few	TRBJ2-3	CASSPHRGVEGDTQYF	TGTGCCAGCAGCCCCCACCGGGGCGTAGAGGGAGATACGCAGTATTTT
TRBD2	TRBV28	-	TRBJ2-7	CASSSTPTLAYSYEQYF	TGTGCCAGCAGTTCGACCCCGACACTAGCGTACTCCTACGAGCAGTACTTC
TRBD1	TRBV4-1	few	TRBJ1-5	CASSLSTGGSPQQPQHF	TGCGCCAGCAGCCTATCCACAGGGGGCAGTCCTCAACAGCCCCAGCATTTT
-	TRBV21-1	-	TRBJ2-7	CASSTRPGQGTYEQYF	TGTGCCAGCAGCACAAGACCGGGACAGGGGACCTACGAGCAGTACTTC
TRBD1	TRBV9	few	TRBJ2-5	CASSETGGLETQYF	TGTGCCAGCAGTGAAACAGGGGGCCTTGAGACCCAGTACTTC
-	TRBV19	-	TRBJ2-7	CASSTITGETSYEQYF	TGTGCCAGTAGTACTATAACCGGCGAAACCTCCTACGAGCAGTACTTC
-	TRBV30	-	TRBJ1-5	CAWSDQEVQPQHF	TGTGCCTGGAGTGACCAGGAGGTTCAGCCCCAGCATTTT
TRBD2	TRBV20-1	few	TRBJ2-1	CSAGGLAGSSYNEQFF	TGCAGTGCTGGGGGACTAGCGGGGAGCTCCTACAATGAGCAGTTCTTC
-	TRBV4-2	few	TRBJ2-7	CASSQVWGSEPYEQYF	TGTGCCAGCAGCCAAGTATGGGGGTCCGAGCCCTACGAGCAGTACTTC
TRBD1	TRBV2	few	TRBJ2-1	CASSRGGFSYNEQFF	TGTGCCAGCAGTCGAGGGGGCTTTTCCTACAATGAGCAGTTCTTC
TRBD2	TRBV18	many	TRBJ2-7	CASSPGLAGHEQYF	TGTGCCAGCTCACCGGGACTAGCTGGCCACGAGCAGTACTTC
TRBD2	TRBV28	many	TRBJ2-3	CASSLGSSGSTDTQYF	TGTGCCAGCAGCTTAGGGTCTAGCGGAAGCACAGATACGCAGTATTTT
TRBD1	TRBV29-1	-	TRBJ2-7	CSAGPGTGSSYEQYF	TGCAGCGCAGGGCCCGGGACAGGGAGCTCCTACGAGCAGTACTTC
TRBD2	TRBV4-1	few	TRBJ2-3	CASSPQASGGDWGDTQYF	TGCGCCAGCAGCCCCCAAGCTAGCGGAGGAGATTGGGGAGATACGCAGTATTTT
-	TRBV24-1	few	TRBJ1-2	CATSRGGNHGYTF	TGTGCCACCAGTCGGGGAGGAAATCATGGCTACACCTTC
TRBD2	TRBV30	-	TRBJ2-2	CAWRTPGLAAGTGELFF	TGTGCCTGGAGGACCCCGGGACTAGCGGCCGGCACCGGGGAGCTGTTTTTT
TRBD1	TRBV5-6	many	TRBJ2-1	CASSGGQGNEQFF	TGTGCCAGCAGCGGGGGACAGGGGAATGAGCAGTTCTTC
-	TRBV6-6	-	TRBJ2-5	CASSYSQGETQYF	TGTGCCAGCAGTTACTCTCAGGGTGAGACCCAGTACTTC
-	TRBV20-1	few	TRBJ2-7	CSASEWRGYEQYF	TGCAGTGCTAGTGAATGGCGGGGCTACGAGCAGTACTTC
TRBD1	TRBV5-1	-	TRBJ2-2	CASSQGQGATTGELFF	TGCGCCAGCAGCCAAGGACAGGGGGCCACAACCGGGGAGCTGTTTTTT
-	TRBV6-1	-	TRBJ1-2	CASSESTGWNYGYTF	TGTGCCAGCAGTGAATCAACAGGGTGGAACTATGGCTACACCTTC
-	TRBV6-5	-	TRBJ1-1	CASVPKGRTEAFF	TGTGCCAGCGTACCTAAAGGACGGACTGAAGCTTTCTTT
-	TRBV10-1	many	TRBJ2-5	CASSSDPVETQYF	TGCGCCAGCAGTTCGGACCCGGTGGAGACCCAGTACTTC
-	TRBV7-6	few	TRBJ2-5	CASSLAGLFREQYF	TGTGCCAGCAGCTTAGCAGGACTATTCAGGGAGCAGTACTTC
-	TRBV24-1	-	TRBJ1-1	CATSGIGNTEAFF	TGTGCCACCAGTGGGATCGGAAACACTGAAGCTTTCTTT
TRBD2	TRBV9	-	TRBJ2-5	CASSVVAGGAETQYF	TGTGCCAGCAGCGTAGTGGCGGGAGGGGCAGAGACCCAGTACTTC
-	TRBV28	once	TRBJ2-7	CASSFRGIAAYYEQYF	TGTGCCAGCAGTTTTAGGGGGATCGCGGCCTACTACGAGCAGTACTTC
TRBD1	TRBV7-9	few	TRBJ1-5	CASSFGTGVNQPQHF	TGTGCCAGCAGCTTCGGGACAGGGGTCAATCAGCCCCAGCATTTT
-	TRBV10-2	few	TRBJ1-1	CASSVRYNTEAFF	TGCGCCAGCAGCGTCAGGTACAACACTGAAGCTTTCTTT
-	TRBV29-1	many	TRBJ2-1	CSAESAQAYNEQFF	TGCAGCGCCGAAAGCGCACAGGCCTACAATGAGCAGTTCTTC
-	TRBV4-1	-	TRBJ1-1	CASSQGNWGLDTEAFF	TGCGCCAGCAGCCAAGGAAATTGGGGTTTGGACACTGAAGCTTTCTTT
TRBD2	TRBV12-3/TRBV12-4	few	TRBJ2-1	CASSLDGLAGRRNEQFF	TGTGCCAGCAGTTTAGATGGACTAGCGGGACGTCGCAATGAGCAGTTCTTC
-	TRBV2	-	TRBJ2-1	CASSGVRGTNEQFF	TGTGCCAGCAGTGGAGTGAGGGGTACAAATGAGCAGTTCTTC
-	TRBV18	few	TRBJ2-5	CASSPLSGGSPETQYF	TGTGCCAGCTCACCCCTGAGCGGAGGGAGTCCAGAGACCCAGTACTTC
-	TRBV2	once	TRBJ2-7	CASSVEGGRRFSYEQYF	TGTGCCAGCAGTGTAGAAGGGGGACGGAGGTTCTCCTACGAGCAGTACTTC
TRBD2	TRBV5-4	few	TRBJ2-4	CASSPRELAKNIQYF	TGTGCCAGCAGCCCGCGGGAGCTAGCCAAAAACATTCAGTACTTC
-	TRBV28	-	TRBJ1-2	CASSLRVESYGYTF	TGTGCCAGCAGTTTACGTGTGGAATCTTATGGCTACACCTTC
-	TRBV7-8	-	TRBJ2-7	CASSLSWRGPAYEQYF	TGTGCCAGCAGCTTAAGTTGGCGGGGGCCGGCTTACGAGCAGTACTTC
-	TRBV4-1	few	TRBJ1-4	CASSHVQGFNEKLFF	TGCGCCAGCAGCCACGTACAGGGATTTAATGAAAAACTGTTTTTT